The 19 T cell receptor beta chains below all came from one sample that was sequenced in a study of T cell responses to AZD1222 COVID-19 vaccine. Using immunoSEQ multiplex PCR, the repertoire was profiled, and TCRdb retains in-frame clones only, with some absent. The sample holds fewer than 150,000 clones, 92% seen once. The sample here was peripheral blood, taken 28 days after the second AZD1222 dose. The receptors originated from an adult who received the AZD1222 COVID-19 vaccine.

V usage is TRBV4-2 and J usage is TRBJ1-6; D perhaps matches TRBD1 (6 bases). There are 15 residues in the CDR3. V was trimmed by 5 bases and J by 10 bases, leaving 18 bases between them. Germline loops: CDR1 LGHNA, CDR2 YNFKEQ. This CDR3 reads CASSSEGTGPSPLHF. The CDR3 nucleotides read TGTGCCAGCAGCTCCGAGGGAACAGGGCCCTCACCCCTCCACTTT.

This chain joins TRBV28 and TRBJ1-2, with D tentatively TRBD1 (5 bases). Trimming pared 5 bases from V and 2 bases from J, leaving 12 bases between. CDR3 length: 14 residues. Germline assignment: CDR1 MDHEN and CDR2 SYDVKM. This CDR3 reads CASSPPQGNYGYTF. CDR3 in DNA: TGTGCCAGCAGTCCCCCTCAGGGAAACTATGGCTACACCTTC.

In nucleotides, the CDR3 is TGTGCCAGCAGTTTAGGAGGGACTAGCACAGATACGCAGTATTTT. Amino acids: CASSLGGTSTDTQYF. The chain carries TRBV28 and TRBJ2-3; D may be TRBD2 (6 bases). Germline V gene sequence: CDR1 MDHEN, CDR2 SYDVKM. The CDR3 is 15 residues long. V lost 2 bases to trimming and J lost 0 bases, with 9 bases between them.

The V and J genes are TRBV4-3 and TRBJ2-2; 12 bases align to TRBD2. With 0 bases clipped from V and 7 bases from J, the junction kept 9 bases outside the gene matches. CDR3 size: 18 residues. Germline assignment: CDR1 LGHNA and CDR2 YSLEER. CDR3: CASSQDPLAGGPGGELFF. The CDR3 DNA reads as TGCGCCAGCAGCCAAGATCCTCTAGCGGGGGGGCCTGGCGGGGAGCTGTTTTTT.

A few counts support this clone. The rearrangement uses TRBV27 and TRBJ2-2; 8 nucleotides line up with TRBD1. Germline-derived CDR1 and CDR2 are MNHEY and SMNVEV (reference sequence). V lost 2 bases, J lost 4 bases, and 6 bases stayed unmatched. This CDR3 region has 16 residues. CDR3 nucleotides: TGTGCCAGCAGTTTACAGGGGGCCGGGGGCACCGGGGAGCTGTTTTTT. Residues: CASSLQGAGGTGELFF.

This clone was picked up one time. This chain connects TRBV11-1 to TRBJ1-1; D perhaps matches TRBD1 (6 bases). Trimming stripped 5 bases from V and 5 bases from J, with 15 bases between. The CDR3 runs 14 residues. In germline, CDR1 is SGHAT, CDR2 FQDESV (reference sequence). CDR3 in DNA: TGTGCCAGCAGCACTTGGGACACGTTGACTGAAGCTTTCTTT. The encoded protein is CASSTWDTLTEAFF.

The chain carries TRBV6-5 and TRBJ1-2; 11 bases line up with TRBD1. This CDR3 comprises 15 residues. CDR1 is MNHEY and CDR2 is SVGAGI in the germline V gene. The J segment lost 1 base and the V segment lost 6 bases, leaving 4 bases of the junction unmatched. DNA for the CDR3: TGTGCCAGCAGCGGACAGGGGGCGGATAACTATGGCTACACCTTC. This sequence encodes CASSGQGADNYGYTF.

This rearrangement joins TRBV5-1 to TRBJ1-3; D not resolved. V lost 4 bases and J lost 0, with 8 bases in between. This CDR3 is built from 14 residues. Germline V gives CDR1 SGHRS, CDR2 YFSETQ. This CDR3 is CASSDSSSGNTIYF. CDR3 nucleotide sequence: TGCGCCAGCAGCGATTCGAGCTCTGGAAACACCATATATTTT.

The V and J genes are TRBV6-5 and TRBJ1-2, with D maybe TRBD1 (5 bases). Trimming took off 2 bases at V and 3 bases at J, with 10 bases between the two ends. CDR1 and CDR2 (germline): MNHEY, SVGAGI. This CDR3 has 14 amino acids. CDR3 protein: CASSYDSLHYGYTF. The CDR3 nucleotides read TGTGCCAGCAGTTACGACAGCCTCCACTATGGCTACACCTTC.

The gene calls are TRBV11-2 and TRBJ2-2; D uncertain. The germline V gene encodes CDR1 SGHAT and CDR2 FQNNGV. V shed 1 base and J shed 5 bases, with 8 bases lying between them. There are 14 residues in the CDR3. The CDR3 DNA reads as TGTGCCAGCAGCTTAGTGCGGTCTACCGGGGAGCTGTTTTTT. Residues: CASSLVRSTGELFF.

This clone came up once. V and J are TRBV7-9 and TRBJ1-1; D is unclear. The germline V gene has CDR1 SEHNR and CDR2 FQNEAQ (reference sequence). V shed 0 bases and J shed 5 bases, with 7 bases lying between them. This CDR3 has 13 amino acids. CDR3 sequence (DNA): TGTGCCAGCAGCTTAGCGCCGGGGACTGAAGCTTTCTTT. It yields the protein CASSLAPGTEAFF. Combining the CDR3 with reference TRBV7-9 and TRBJ1-1 gives the whole variable domain DTGVSQNPRHKITKRGQNVTFRCDPISEHNRLYWYRQTLGQGPEFLTYFQNEAQLEKSRLLSDRFSAERPKGSFSTLEIQRTEQGDSAMYLCASSLAPGTEAFFGQGTRLTVV.

This sequence joins TRBV29-1 and TRBJ1-1; D might be TRBD1 (6 bases). V was trimmed by 7 bases and J by 2 bases, leaving 20 bases between them. Germline V CDR1 and CDR2: SQVTM, ANQGSEA. The CDR3 contains 15 residues. The CDR3 nucleotides are TGCAGCGGGGGCGGTGGGGGGGCCGATAACACTGAAGCTTTCTTT. This encodes CSGGGGGADNTEAFF.

The rearrangement links TRBV27 to TRBJ2-3; D ambiguous. CDR1 is MNHEY, CDR2 SMNVEV, per germline (reference sequence). Trimming shortened V by 0 bases and J by 1 base, and 8 bases separated the two germline ends. This CDR3 has 15 residues. In DNA, the CDR3 is TGTGCCAGCAGTTTATCTCCCGACGGCACAGATACGCAGTATTTT. Its translation is CASSLSPDGTDTQYF.

This clone appeared once. The V and J genes are TRBV9 and TRBJ1-2; 9 nucleotides agree with TRBD1. After removal of 3 bases from V and 2 bases from J, the junction contained 5 bases not matched to a gene. The germline V gene has CDR1 SGDLS and CDR2 YYNGEE. CDR3 size: 15 residues. The CDR3 region is CASSAGTGRNYGYTF. CDR3 nucleotide sequence: TGTGCCAGCAGCGCTGGGACAGGGCGGAACTATGGCTACACCTTC.

The genes are TRBV4-2 and TRBJ1-2; 11 bases are a match to TRBD1. J lost 7 bases, V lost 2 bases, and 6 bases had no gene match. CDR3 length: 15 amino acids. Per germline, CDR1 LGHNA and CDR2 YNFKEQ. The CDR3 coding sequence is TGTGCCAGCAGCCAATCGGGGACAGGGGGTTTTGGCTACACCTTC. It is translated as CASSQSGTGGFGYTF.

This rearrangement joins TRBV6-5 to TRBJ1-1, with D unresolved. The CDR3 runs 15 residues. Germline V lookup: CDR1 MNHEY, CDR2 SVGAGI. V gave up 0 bases and J gave up 1 base, with 9 bases separating them. The CDR3 protein is CASSYSRPKNTEAFF. The CDR3 coding sequence is TGTGCCAGCAGTTACTCGCGGCCGAAGAACACTGAAGCTTTCTTT.

The rearrangement uses TRBV10-3 and TRBJ1-2; 7 bases fit TRBD1. The CDR3 spans 12 residues. Trimming at V came to 10 bases and at J to 3 bases, leaving 5 bases not matched to a gene. Per germline, CDR1 ENHRY and CDR2 SYGVKD. CDR3 loop: CATTTGDYGYTF. In DNA form, the CDR3 reads TGTGCCACCACAACAGGGGACTATGGCTACACCTTC.

This clone was seen more than once but under ten times. This sequence joins TRBV5-4 and TRBJ1-1; the D is unclear. Trimming left V 0 bases short and J 2 bases short, with 5 bases between. The CDR3 extends over 13 amino acids. In germline, CDR1 is SGHNT, CDR2 YYREEE (reference sequence). Written as DNA, the CDR3 is TGTGCCAGCAGCTTGGCGGCTAACACTGAAGCTTTCTTT. Protein product: CASSLAANTEAFF.

The chain employs TRBV9 and TRBJ2-3, with D tentatively TRBD2 (5 bases). Germline loops: CDR1 SGDLS, CDR2 YYNGEE. Trimming took 4 bases from V and 0 from J, leaving 30 bases between them. The CDR3 extends over 21 amino acids. The CDR3 DNA follows: TGTGCCAGCAGCCAAAGCTTGTGGGCGCACTCTCGGGGAGTTAGCACAGATACGCAGTATTTT. Residues: CASSQSLWAHSRGVSTDTQYF.